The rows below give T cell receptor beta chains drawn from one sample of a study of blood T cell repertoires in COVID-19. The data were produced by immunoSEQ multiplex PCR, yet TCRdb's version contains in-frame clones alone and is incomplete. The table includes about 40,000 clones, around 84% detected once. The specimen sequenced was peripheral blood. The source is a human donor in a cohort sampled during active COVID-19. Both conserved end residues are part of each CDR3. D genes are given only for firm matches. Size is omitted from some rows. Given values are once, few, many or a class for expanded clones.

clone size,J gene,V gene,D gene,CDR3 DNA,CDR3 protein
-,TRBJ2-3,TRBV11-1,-,TGTGCCAGCAGCTTAGCAGGGGCCTTCACAGATACGCAGTATTTT,CASSLAGAFTDTQYF
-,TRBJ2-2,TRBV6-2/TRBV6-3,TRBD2,TGTGCCAGCAGTTACGCCGGACTAGCGGGGACCGGGGAGCTGTTTTTT,CASSYAGLAGTGELFF
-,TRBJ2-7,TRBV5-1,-,TGCGCCAGCAGACCGCCAGGGTTTTCCTACGAGCAGTACTTC,CASRPPGFSYEQYF
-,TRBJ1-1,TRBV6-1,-,TGTGCCAGCAGTGATGTGGGGCGGATGAACACTGAAGCTTTCTTT,CASSDVGRMNTEAFF
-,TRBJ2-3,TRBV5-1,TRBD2,TGCGCCAGCAGCTTGGGGTCTAGCGGGGGCACAGATACGCAGTATTTT,CASSLGSSGGTDTQYF
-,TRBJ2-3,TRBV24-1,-,TGTGCCACCAGCAGGCAGGGGACAGATACGCAGTATTTT,CATSRQGTDTQYF
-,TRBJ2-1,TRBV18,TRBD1,TGTGCCAGCTCACCGATGACAGGGGCCTACAATGAGCAGTTCTTC,CASSPMTGAYNEQFF
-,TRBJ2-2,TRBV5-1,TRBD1,TGCGCCACCTCCCAACAGGGGGCAGTCGGGGAGCTGTTTTTT,CATSQQGAVGELFF
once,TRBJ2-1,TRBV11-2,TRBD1,TGTGCCAGCAGCTTACCAGAGGGGGCCCTATACAATGAGCAGTTCTTC,CASSLPEGALYNEQFF
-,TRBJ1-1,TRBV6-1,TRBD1,TGTGCCAGCAGTGAAGGGACAGGGAGGTGGACTGAAGCTTTCTTT,CASSEGTGRWTEAFF
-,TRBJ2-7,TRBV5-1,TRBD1,TGCGCCAGCAGCTTGGTGACAGGGAGCTCCTACGAGCAGTACTTC,CASSLVTGSSYEQYF
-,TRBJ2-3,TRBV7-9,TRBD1,TGTGCCAGCAGCCGACAGGGGGCGTTGAGAGATACGCAGTATTTT,CASSRQGALRDTQYF
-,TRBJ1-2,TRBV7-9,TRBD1,TGTGCCAGCAGCTTCTCGGGACAGACCCGCTGGGGCTACACCTTC,CASSFSGQTRWGYTF
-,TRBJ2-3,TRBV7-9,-,TGTGCCAGCAGTCCCACTAGGGGCACAGATACGCAGTATTTT,CASSPTRGTDTQYF
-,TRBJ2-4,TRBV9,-,TGTGCCAGCAGCGTAGACGGGGACACTAAAAACATTCAGTACTTC,CASSVDGDTKNIQYF
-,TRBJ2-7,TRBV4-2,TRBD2,TGTGCCAGCAGCCAAGATCTAGCGGCGACCTACGAGCAGTACTTC,CASSQDLAATYEQYF
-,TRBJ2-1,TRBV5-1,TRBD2,TGCGCCAGCAGGCAAGGACTAGCGGGGTCTAGTGAGCAGTTCTTC,CASRQGLAGSSEQFF
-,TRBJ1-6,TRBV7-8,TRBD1,TGTGCCAGCAGCTCCTCCGCGACAGGGGGCCTTAGGTCACCCCTCCACTTT,CASSSSATGGLRSPLHF
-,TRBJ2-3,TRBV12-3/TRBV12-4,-,TGTGCCAGCAGTTTATCCACGGGTACGCAGTATTTT,CASSLSTGTQYF
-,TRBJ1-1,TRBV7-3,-,TGTGCCAGCAGCCAGATGCCGAACACTGAAGCTTTCTTT,CASSQMPNTEAFF
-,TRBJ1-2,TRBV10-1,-,TGCGCCAGCAGTGATCCGCGGGACAACTATGGCTACACCTTC,CASSDPRDNYGYTF
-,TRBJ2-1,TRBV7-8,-,TGTGCCAGCAGCTTAGGGCTGGTCAATGAGCAGTTCTTC,CASSLGLVNEQFF
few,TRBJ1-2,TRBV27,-,TGTGCCAGCAGTTTAAACAGAAACTATGGCTACACCTTC,CASSLNRNYGYTF
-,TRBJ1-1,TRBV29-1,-,TGCAGCGTTGAAGCGGGCCAGGGGTCTGAAGCTTTCTTT,CSVEAGQGSEAFF
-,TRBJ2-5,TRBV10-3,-,TGTGCCATCAGCCCCCGGGGGGCGGGTGGTATGGAGACCCAGTACTTC,CAISPRGAGGMETQYF
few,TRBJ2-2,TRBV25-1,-,TGTGCCAGCAGTCCGGGCGGGGAGCTGTTTTTT,CASSPGGELFF
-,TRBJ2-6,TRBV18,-,TGTGCCAGCTCATCACCGGGCAGCTCTGGGGCCAACGTCCTGACTTTC,CASSSPGSSGANVLTF
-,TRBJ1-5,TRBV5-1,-,TGCGCCAGCAGCTCGACAGGAAATCAGCCCCAGCATTTT,CASSSTGNQPQHF
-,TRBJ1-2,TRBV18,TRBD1,TGTGCCAGCTCACCGGGACAGGACTACTATGGCTACACCTTC,CASSPGQDYYGYTF
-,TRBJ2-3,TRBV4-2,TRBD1,TGTGCCAGCGGACAGGTGCCTAGCACAGATACGCAGTATTTT,CASGQVPSTDTQYF
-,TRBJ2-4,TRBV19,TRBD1,TGTGCCAGTAGTAGGCGACAGGGGCTTAAAAACATTCAGTACTTC,CASSRRQGLKNIQYF
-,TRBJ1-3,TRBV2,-,TGTGCCCGCGGCAAATCGGAAGGAAACACCATATATTTT,CARGKSEGNTIYF
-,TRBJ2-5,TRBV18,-,TGTGCCAGCTCACCCCGCCCGGGCCAAGAGACCCAGTACTTC,CASSPRPGQETQYF
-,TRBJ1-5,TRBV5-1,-,TGCGCCAGCAGCTTGGGGGGGGTGAGCAATCAGCCCCAGCATTTT,CASSLGGVSNQPQHF
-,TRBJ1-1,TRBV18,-,TGTGCCAGCTCACCACGGTCAGAAAACACTGAAGCTTTCTTT,CASSPRSENTEAFF
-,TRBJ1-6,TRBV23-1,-,TGCGCCAGCAGTCCCATAAGCCGGGCCCCTCAGGGGAATTCACCCCTCCACTTT,CASSPISRAPQGNSPLHF
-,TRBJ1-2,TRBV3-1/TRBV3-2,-,TGTGCCAGCAGCAGGGACACCCCAAGGCACACCTTC,CASSRDTPRHTF
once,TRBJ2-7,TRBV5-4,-,TGTGCCAGCAGCTTCCCAGGGGCAGGTGAGCAGTACTTC,CASSFPGAGEQYF
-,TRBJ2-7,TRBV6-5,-,TGTGCCAGCCACCAGGGGTACGAGCAGTACTTC,CASHQGYEQYF
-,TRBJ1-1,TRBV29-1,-,TGCAGCGCCTTAGAGTTGGACACTGAAGCTTTCTTT,CSALELDTEAFF
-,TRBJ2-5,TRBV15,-,TGTGCCACCAGCGTACAGGGTGGTGGAGGAGAGACCCAGTACTTC,CATSVQGGGGETQYF
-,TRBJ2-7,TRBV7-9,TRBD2,TGTGCCAGCAGCTTAAGCGGGGGCTACGAGCAGTACTTC,CASSLSGGYEQYF
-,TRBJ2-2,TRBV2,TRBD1,TGTGCCAGCAGAAGAGGGACAGGGGGAGACACCGGGGAGCTGTTTTTT,CASRRGTGGDTGELFF
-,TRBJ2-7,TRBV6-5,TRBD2,TGTGCCAGCAATCTAGCGGGACAAATCTACGAGCAGTACTTC,CASNLAGQIYEQYF
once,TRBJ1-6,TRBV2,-,TGTGCCAGCAGTGATCGAGGGATCCTCTATAATTCACCCCTCCACTTT,CASSDRGILYNSPLHF
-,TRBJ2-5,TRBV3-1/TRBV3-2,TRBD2,TGTGCCAGCACCCGCACGGGGGGGGCAGGGGAGACCCAGTACTTC,CASTRTGGAGETQYF
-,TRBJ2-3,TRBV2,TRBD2,TGTGCCAGCTATAGCGGGACTAGCACAGATACGCAGTATTTT,CASYSGTSTDTQYF
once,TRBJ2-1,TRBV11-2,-,TGTGCCAGCAGCTTAGATCGGGGGAATGAGCAGTTCTTC,CASSLDRGNEQFF
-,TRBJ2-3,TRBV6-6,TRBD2,TGTGCCAGCACCTTAGCGGGGGCAGATACGCAGTATTTT,CASTLAGADTQYF
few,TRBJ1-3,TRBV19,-,TGTGCCAGTAGAACGAGCTCTGGAAACACCATATATTTT,CASRTSSGNTIYF
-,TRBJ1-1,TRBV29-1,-,TGCAGCGGAGGGGGGGTCATGAACACTGAAGCTTTCTTT,CSGGGVMNTEAFF
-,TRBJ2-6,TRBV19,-,TGTGCCAGTAGTAACGACATTGGCGGGGCCAACGTCCTGACTTTC,CASSNDIGGANVLTF
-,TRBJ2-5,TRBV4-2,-,TGTGCCAGCAGCTCCTTAGGGCGGGGTAAAGAGACCCAGTACTTC,CASSSLGRGKETQYF
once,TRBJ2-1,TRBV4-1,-,TGCGCCAGCAGCCAAACTGCCCGGGGCTGGGGGCGAAGTGAGCAGTTCTTC,CASSQTARGWGRSEQFF
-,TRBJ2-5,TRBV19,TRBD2,TGTGCCAGTAGTCTACTAGCGGGGGGTAGGGAGACCCAGTACTTC,CASSLLAGGRETQYF
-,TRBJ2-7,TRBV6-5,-,TGTGCCTCGATCGGAGACGGGACAATCTACGAGCAGTACTTC,CASIGDGTIYEQYF
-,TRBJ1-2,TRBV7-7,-,TGTGCCAGCAGTAAAGAGACTGTAGCTAACTATGGCTACACCTTC,CASSKETVANYGYTF
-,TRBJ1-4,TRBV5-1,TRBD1,TGCGCCAGCAGCTTAAGACAGGGGGAAAAACTGTTTTTT,CASSLRQGEKLFF
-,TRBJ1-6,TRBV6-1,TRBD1,TGTGCCAGCAGTGAAGCGAGAGGGGGCGGATCACCCCTCCACTTT,CASSEARGGGSPLHF